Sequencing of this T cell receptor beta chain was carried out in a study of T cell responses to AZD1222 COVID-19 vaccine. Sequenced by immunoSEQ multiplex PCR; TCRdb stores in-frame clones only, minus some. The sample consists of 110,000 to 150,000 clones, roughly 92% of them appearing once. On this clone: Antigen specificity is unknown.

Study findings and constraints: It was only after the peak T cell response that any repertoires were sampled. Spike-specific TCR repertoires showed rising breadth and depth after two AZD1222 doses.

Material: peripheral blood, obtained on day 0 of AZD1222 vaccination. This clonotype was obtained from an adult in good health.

The CDR3 region has the DNA TGTGCCAGCAGCTTAGCGTCTAGCGGAAGCTCCTACGAGCAGTACTTC. Translating gives CASSLASSGSSYEQYF. The V call is TRBV7-6, the J call TRBJ2-7, with 7 bases aligning to TRBD2. The ends lost 0 bases at V and 0 bases at J; junction bases unmatched: 5. The length of the CDR3 is 16 residues. Germline V gene sequence: CDR1 SGHVS, CDR2 FNYEAQ.